This T cell receptor (beta chain) was obtained from a study of CD8+ T cells in alopecia areata. Germline V lookup: CDR1 LGHNA, CDR2 YSLEER. The length of the CDR3 is 16 residues. Trimming shortened V by 1 base and J by 0 bases, and 10 bases separated the two germline ends. This clone was found a few times. Following RNA extraction, reverse transcription yielded cDNA that acted as the sequencing template. The table came from immunoSEQ multiplex PCR; TCRdb's copy has only in-frame clones and leaves some out. The table lists about 110,000 clones, approximately 59% of them singletons. The sequencing input was CD8+ T cells sorted from blood. The rearrangement joins TRBV4-3 to TRBJ2-1; possibly TRBD1 for D (6 bases). This receptor was identified in a human donor in good health. Here the CDR3 DNA reads TGCGCCAGCAGCCAAGGATGGGGGCCCTCCTACAATGAGCAGTTCTTC. The encoded protein is CASSQGWGPSYNEQFF.